This TCR beta chain originates from a study of shared clonotypes between healthy human individuals. Profiling relied on immunoSEQ multiplex PCR, and the TCRdb table lists in-frame clones only, not all of them. The sample has 2.5 million or so clones, more than 90% seen once. Germline V gives CDR1 MRHNA, CDR2 SNTAGT. The CDR3 runs to 13 residues. With 2 bases removed from V and 5 bases from J, the gap between germline ends came to 8 bases. This TCR derives from a man aged 18 to 29 in good health. Source material: naive CD4+ T cells sorted from blood. Sample subset: CD45RA+ positively selected. The chain links TRBV6-4 to TRBJ2-3, with D maybe TRBD2 (6 bases). The CDR3 protein is CASSDIGGDTQYF. DNA of the CDR3: TGTGCCAGCAGTGACATCGGGGGAGATACGCAGTATTTT.